This T cell receptor (beta chain) was profiled in a study of T cell responses to AZD1222 COVID-19 vaccine. Study results and caveats: Regions 160-218 and 743-854 held dominance among vaccine-associated CD4 TCRs, which spanned spike.

Note on this clone: Antigen: not known.

In germline, CDR1 is SGHAT, CDR2 FQDESV (reference sequence). V dropped 5 bases and J dropped 6; count of bases not matched to a gene: 6. CDR3 length: 14 amino acids. The table came from immunoSEQ multiplex PCR; TCRdb's copy has only in-frame clones and leaves some out. Among about 270,000 clones listed, roughly 93% were seen once. This TCR was recovered from an adult who received the AZD1222 COVID-19 vaccine. The material sequenced was peripheral blood, taken 28 days after the second AZD1222 dose. The J gene is TRBJ2-4, the V gene TRBV11-1; the match to TRBD1 covers 8 bases. CDR3 DNA: TGTGCCAGCAGCCCGACAGGGGTGCCAAACATTCAGTACTTC. This encodes CASSPTGVPNIQYF.